This record concerns one TCR beta chain sequence. Antigen unknown. Indicated time point: blood 2 weeks post-SBRT. The treatment denotes: 15 Gy SBRT to primary tumor, nephrectomy 4 weeks later. The tumor was a clear cell renal cell carcinoma. Germline V gene data show CDR1 as MNHEY and CDR2 as SVGAGI. The CDR3 spans 13 residues. Trimming left V 6 bases short and J 2 bases short, with 8 bases between. The protocol was immunoSEQ multiplex PCR, while the TCRdb copy is restricted to in-frame clones and leaves out a portion. The profile shows around 60,000 clones, around 78% of them singletons. This specimen comes from a study of radiation and T cells in renal cell carcinoma. Study-level points and caveats: In blood, top tumor clones expanded by 2 weeks, shrinking by 4.

The chain has TRBV6-5 and TRBJ1-5; D may be TRBD1 (5 bases). Source: blood, taken from a patient whose treatment included radiotherapy and nephrectomy. This clonotype was sampled from a man in his fifties or sixties with renal cell carcinoma. CDR3 sequence (DNA): TGTGCCAGCAGACGAGGGGGCAATCAGCCCCAGCATTTT. As protein: CASRRGGNQPQHF.